Listed below are T cell receptor beta chains from one sample, sequenced in a study of identical twins. TCRdb itself ran the 5' RACE reads through MiXCR, one entry per CDR3 protein. Here the sample spans approximately 280,000 distinct CDR3 sequences, more than 6.5% being singletons. This same sample was also part of a study on yellow fever vaccine responses in identical twins.

Sequencing input: memory (CD45RO+) T cells sorted from blood. Every receptor here comes from a woman under 30 in good health. The CDR3 runs from the conserved cysteine through the conserved F or W.

v_call	cdr3_aa
TRBV10-3	CAISGGDGKNIQYF
TRBV7-6	CASSPYPGYEQYF
TRBV11-1	CASSLEGQRSSYNSPLHF
TRBV29-1	CSVGQGAPADTQYF
TRBV12-3/TRBV12-4	CASRGSGGNQPQHF
TRBV28	CASTRQDGMNGYTF
TRBV3-1	CASSQGTSGRFYEQFF
TRBV13	CASSSGTNYEQYF
TRBV20-1	CSASEGRDEQFF
TRBV7-8	CASTGQFNEKLFF
TRBV24-1	CATSRDQVDGYTF
TRBV20-1	CSARPLGPQFF
TRBV5-1	CASSKTGQMNTGELFF
TRBV6-1	CASTSGPSEAQYF
TRBV10-3	CAIRGTGGPGELFF
TRBV3-1	CASSQLSTGELFF
TRBV6-2/TRBV6-3	CASSSLTVNTEAFF
TRBV3-1	CASSQEIGYGAKNIQYF